The rows below give T cell receptor beta chains drawn from one sample of a study of T cell responses to AZD1222 COVID-19 vaccine. Clones were sequenced by immunoSEQ multiplex PCR, and TCRdb holds only the in-frame ones, with some missing. The sample holds some 140,000 clones, around 93% seen once. The material was peripheral blood, obtained 28 days after the second AZD1222 dose. These receptors originate from an adult who received the AZD1222 COVID-19 vaccine. Both conserved end residues are part of each CDR3. A D gene is named only where the DNA matches it firmly. Rows give clone size only sometimes, using once, few, many, or a class for an expanded clone.

V gene: TRBV7-2
J gene: TRBJ2-7
clone size: once
D gene: NA
CDR3 protein: CASVIPSGYEQYF
CDR3 DNA: TGTGCCAGCGTAATTCCCTCGGGGTACGAGCAGTACTTC

V gene: TRBV27
J gene: TRBJ1-1
clone size: NA
D gene: NA
CDR3 protein: CASSLLLPKRQSMNTEAFF
CDR3 DNA: TGTGCCAGCAGTTTATTACTCCCTAAACGACAGTCCATGAACACTGAAGCTTTCTTT

V gene: TRBV2
J gene: TRBJ2-3
clone size: NA
D gene: NA
CDR3 protein: CASSGVGKTDTQYF
CDR3 DNA: TGTGCCAGCAGTGGGGTGGGGAAAACAGATACGCAGTATTTT

V gene: TRBV5-5
J gene: TRBJ1-1
clone size: NA
D gene: NA
CDR3 protein: CASSLEVGVNTEAFF
CDR3 DNA: TGTGCCAGCAGCTTGGAGGTGGGTGTGAACACTGAAGCTTTCTTT

V gene: TRBV5-4
J gene: TRBJ1-6
clone size: once
D gene: NA
CDR3 protein: CASSLDQGFNSPLHF
CDR3 DNA: TGTGCCAGCAGCTTGGACCAGGGGTTCAACTCACCCCTCCACTTT

V gene: TRBV9
J gene: TRBJ2-3
clone size: NA
D gene: NA
CDR3 protein: CASSVAAGISSTDTQYF
CDR3 DNA: TGTGCCAGCAGCGTAGCCGCGGGGATAAGTAGCACAGATACGCAGTATTTT

V gene: TRBV30
J gene: TRBJ1-2
clone size: NA
D gene: NA
CDR3 protein: CAWAHNYGYTF
CDR3 DNA: TGTGCCTGGGCGCATAACTATGGCTACACCTTC

V gene: TRBV5-4
J gene: TRBJ1-2
clone size: NA
D gene: NA
CDR3 protein: CASSGSAGYTF
CDR3 DNA: TGTGCCAGCAGTGGCAGCGCTGGCTACACCTTC

V gene: TRBV13
J gene: TRBJ2-7
clone size: NA
D gene: TRBD1
CDR3 protein: CASSLYLQGVYEQYF
CDR3 DNA: TGTGCCAGCAGCTTATATCTACAGGGGGTTTACGAGCAGTACTTC

V gene: TRBV7-6
J gene: TRBJ2-7
clone size: once
D gene: TRBD1
CDR3 protein: CASSSGQATYEQYF
CDR3 DNA: TGTGCCAGCAGCTCAGGACAGGCGACCTACGAGCAGTACTTC

V gene: TRBV11-2
J gene: TRBJ1-6
clone size: NA
D gene: NA
CDR3 protein: CASTLGYYNSPLHF
CDR3 DNA: TGTGCCAGCACCCTGGGGTATTATAATTCACCCCTCCACTTT

V gene: TRBV7-8
J gene: TRBJ2-7
clone size: NA
D gene: NA
CDR3 protein: CASSSTFEQYF
CDR3 DNA: TGTGCCAGCAGCTCAACCTTCGAGCAGTACTTC

V gene: TRBV4-3
J gene: TRBJ2-1
clone size: few
D gene: TRBD2
CDR3 protein: CASSQELAGGAYNEQFF
CDR3 DNA: TGCGCCAGCAGCCAAGAACTAGCGGGGGGCGCCTACAATGAGCAGTTCTTC